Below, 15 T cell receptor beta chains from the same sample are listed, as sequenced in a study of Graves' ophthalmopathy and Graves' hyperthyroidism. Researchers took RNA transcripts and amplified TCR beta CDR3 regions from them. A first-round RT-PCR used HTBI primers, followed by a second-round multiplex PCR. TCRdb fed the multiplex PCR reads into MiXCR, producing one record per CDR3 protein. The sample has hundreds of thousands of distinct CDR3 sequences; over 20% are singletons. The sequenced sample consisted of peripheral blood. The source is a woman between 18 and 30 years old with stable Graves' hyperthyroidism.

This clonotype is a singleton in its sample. The DNA for the CDR3 is TGTGCCAGCAATACCGGGCCGTGGGACACTGAAGCTTTCTTT. This gives the protein CASNTGPWDTEAFF. The chain links TRBV6-2 or TRBV6-3 to TRBJ1-1; D gene unclear. Trimming removed 7 bases from V and 3 bases from J, with 15 bases in between. The V gene's germline CDR1 is MNHEY and CDR2 SVGEGT. The CDR3 totals 14 residues.

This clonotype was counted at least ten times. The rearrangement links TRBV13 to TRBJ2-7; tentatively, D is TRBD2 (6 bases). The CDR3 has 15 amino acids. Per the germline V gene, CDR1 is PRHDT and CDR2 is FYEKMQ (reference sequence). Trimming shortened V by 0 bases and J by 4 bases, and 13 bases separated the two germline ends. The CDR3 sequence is CASSLGRRAGYEQYF. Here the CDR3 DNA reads TGTGCCAGCAGCTTAGGGCGGAGGGCTGGGTACGAGCAGTACTTC.

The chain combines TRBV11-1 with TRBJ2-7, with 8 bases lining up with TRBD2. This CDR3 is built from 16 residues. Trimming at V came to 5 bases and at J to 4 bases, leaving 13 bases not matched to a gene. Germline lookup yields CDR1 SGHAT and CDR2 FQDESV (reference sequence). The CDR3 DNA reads TGTGCCAGCAGCCCTATGACCAGCGGGAGTCTGTACGAGCAGTACTTC. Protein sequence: CASSPMTSGSLYEQYF.

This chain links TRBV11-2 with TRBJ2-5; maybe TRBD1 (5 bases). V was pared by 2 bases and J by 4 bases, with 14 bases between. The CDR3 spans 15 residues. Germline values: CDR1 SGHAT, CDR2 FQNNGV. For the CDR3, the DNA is TGTGCCAGCAGCTTAAACAGGCCCCAAGGAGAGACCCAGTACTTC. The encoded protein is CASSLNRPQGETQYF. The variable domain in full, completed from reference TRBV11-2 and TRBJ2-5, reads EAGVAQSPRYKIIEKRQSVAFWCNPISGHATLYWYQQILGQGPKLLIQFQNNGVVDDSQLPKDRFSAERLKGVDSTLKIQPAKLEDSAVYLCASSLNRPQGETQYFGPGTRLLVL.

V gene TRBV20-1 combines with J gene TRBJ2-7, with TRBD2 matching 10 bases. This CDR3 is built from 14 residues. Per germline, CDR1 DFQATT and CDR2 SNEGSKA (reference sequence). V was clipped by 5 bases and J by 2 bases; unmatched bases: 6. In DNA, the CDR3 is TGCAGTGCTGTCACTAGCGGGGTCGCCTACGAGCAGTACTTC. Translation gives CSAVTSGVAYEQYF.

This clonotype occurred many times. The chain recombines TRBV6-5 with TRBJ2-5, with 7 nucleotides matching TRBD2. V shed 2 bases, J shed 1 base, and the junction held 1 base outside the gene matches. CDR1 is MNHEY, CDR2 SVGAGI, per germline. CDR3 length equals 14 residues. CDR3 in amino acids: CASSYERGQETQYF. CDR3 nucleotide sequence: TGTGCCAGCAGTTACGAGCGGGGCCAAGAGACCCAGTACTTC.

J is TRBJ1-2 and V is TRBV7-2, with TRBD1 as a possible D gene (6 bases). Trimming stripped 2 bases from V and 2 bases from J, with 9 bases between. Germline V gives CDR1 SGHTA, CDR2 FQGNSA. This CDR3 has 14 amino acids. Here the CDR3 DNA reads TGTGCCAGCAGCTTAATGGACAGCAACTATGGCTACACCTTC. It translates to CASSLMDSNYGYTF.

Written as DNA, the CDR3 is TGTGCCAGCACCTCGGTGGGTAGCGGGAGAACCAACGAGCAGTACTTC. Encoded protein: CASTSVGSGRTNEQYF. The chain joins TRBV6-2 or TRBV6-3 to TRBJ2-7, with TRBD2 matching 9 bases. Germline values: CDR1 MNHEY, CDR2 SVGEGT. This CDR3 comprises 16 residues. With V trimmed by 7 bases and J by 5 bases, 15 bases remained unmatched.

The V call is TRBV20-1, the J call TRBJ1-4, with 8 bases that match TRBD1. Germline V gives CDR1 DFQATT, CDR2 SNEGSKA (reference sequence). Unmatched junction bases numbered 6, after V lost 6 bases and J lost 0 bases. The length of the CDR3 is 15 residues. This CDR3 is CSAAGQVATNEKLFF. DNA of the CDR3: TGCAGTGCGGCGGGACAGGTTGCAACTAATGAAAAACTGTTTTTT.

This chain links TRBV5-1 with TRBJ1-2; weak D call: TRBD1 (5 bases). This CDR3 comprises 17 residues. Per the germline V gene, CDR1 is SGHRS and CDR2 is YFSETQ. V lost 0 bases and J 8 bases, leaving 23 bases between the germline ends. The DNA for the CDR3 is TGCGCCAGCAGCTTGGAACGGGACGCAACCACGGCCGGGGGCTACACCTTC. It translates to CASSLERDATTAGGYTF.

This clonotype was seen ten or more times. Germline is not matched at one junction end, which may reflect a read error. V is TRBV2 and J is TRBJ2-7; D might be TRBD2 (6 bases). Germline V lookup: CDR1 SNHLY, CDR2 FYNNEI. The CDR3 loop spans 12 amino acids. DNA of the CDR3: TGTGCCAGCAGTGGGGGGGATACAGGCCGGCGATTC. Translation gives CASSGGDTGRRF.

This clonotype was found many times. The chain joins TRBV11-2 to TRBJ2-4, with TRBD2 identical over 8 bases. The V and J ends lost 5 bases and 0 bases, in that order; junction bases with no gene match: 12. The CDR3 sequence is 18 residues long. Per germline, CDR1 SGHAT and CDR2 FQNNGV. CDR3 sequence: CASSSRTSSVGAKNIQYF. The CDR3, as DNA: TGTGCCAGCAGCAGCCGGACTAGCTCGGTTGGAGCCAAAAACATTCAGTACTTC. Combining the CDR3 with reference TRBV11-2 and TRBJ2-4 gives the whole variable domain EAGVAQSPRYKIIEKRQSVAFWCNPISGHATLYWYQQILGQGPKLLIQFQNNGVVDDSQLPKDRFSAERLKGVDSTLKIQPAKLEDSAVYLCASSSRTSSVGAKNIQYFGAGTRLSVL.

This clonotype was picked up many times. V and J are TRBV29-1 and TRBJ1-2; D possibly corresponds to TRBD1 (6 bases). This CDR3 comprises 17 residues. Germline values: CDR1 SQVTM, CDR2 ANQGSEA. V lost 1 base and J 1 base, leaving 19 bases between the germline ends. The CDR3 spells CSVEGMGGGSFNYGYTF. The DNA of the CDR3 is TGCAGCGTTGAAGGGATGGGAGGGGGTTCGTTTAACTATGGCTACACCTTC.

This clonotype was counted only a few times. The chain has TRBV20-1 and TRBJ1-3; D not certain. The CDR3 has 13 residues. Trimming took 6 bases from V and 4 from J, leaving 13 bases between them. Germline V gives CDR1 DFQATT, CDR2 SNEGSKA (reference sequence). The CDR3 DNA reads TGCAGTGCCATAGAGTTGGGGGGAAACACCATATATTTT. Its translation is CSAIELGGNTIYF.

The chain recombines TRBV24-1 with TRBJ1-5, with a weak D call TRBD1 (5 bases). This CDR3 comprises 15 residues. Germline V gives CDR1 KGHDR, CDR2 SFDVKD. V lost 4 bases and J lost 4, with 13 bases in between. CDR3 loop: CATSERNRSNQPQHF. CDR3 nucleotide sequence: TGTGCCACCAGTGAACGTAACAGGTCTAATCAGCCCCAGCATTTT.